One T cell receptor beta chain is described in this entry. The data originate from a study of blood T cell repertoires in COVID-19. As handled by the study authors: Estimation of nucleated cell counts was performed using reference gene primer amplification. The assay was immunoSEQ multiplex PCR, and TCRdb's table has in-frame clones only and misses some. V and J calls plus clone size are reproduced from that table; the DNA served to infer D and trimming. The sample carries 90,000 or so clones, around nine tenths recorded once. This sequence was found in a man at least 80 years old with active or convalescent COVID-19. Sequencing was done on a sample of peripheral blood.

The CDR3 DNA reads as TGCAGCGCACTGACAGGGTCACGGGAGACCCAGTACTTC. This sequence encodes CSALTGSRETQYF. The rearrangement uses TRBV29-1 and TRBJ2-5; TRBD1 aligns across 7 bases. Per the germline V gene, CDR1 is SQVTM and CDR2 is ANQGSEA. The V and J ends lost 7 bases and 5 bases, in that order; junction bases with no gene match: 10. The CDR3 length is 13 residues.